Presented here are 22 T cell receptor beta chains from one specimen sequenced in a study of shared clonotypes between healthy human individuals. Clones were read by immunoSEQ multiplex PCR, and TCRdb kept only the in-frame ones, dropping some. The table records hundreds of thousands of clones, 85% to 95% of them present only once. Terminally differentiated effector memory CD45RA+ cells were excluded by CCR7 positive selection of CD45RO-negative cells. What was sequenced was naive CD8+ T cells sorted from blood. The receptor source for this set is a woman aged 30 to 39 in good health.

The CDR3: CASSPREQLGSYEQYF. The CDR3 DNA sequence: TGTGCCAGCTCACCCCGGGAACAGCTGGGTTCCTACGAGCAGTACTTC. This chain links TRBV18 with TRBJ2-7, with D possibly being TRBD2 (5 bases). This CDR3 is built from 16 residues. V was pared by 3 bases and J by 1 base, with 16 bases between. Per the germline V gene, CDR1 is KGHSH and CDR2 is LQKENI.

This chain joins TRBV6-6 and TRBJ2-7; 9 bases line up with TRBD2. The CDR3 totals 14 residues. The germline V gene has CDR1 MNHNY and CDR2 SVGAGI (reference sequence). After removal of 2 bases from V and 2 bases from J, the junction contained 1 base not matched to a gene. CDR3 in amino acids: CASSYGGRAYEQYF. As DNA, the CDR3 is TGTGCCAGCAGTTACGGCGGGAGGGCCTACGAGCAGTACTTC.

Comment on this clone: This sample also contains other DNA sequences that code for the same CDR3. V gene TRBV11-2 combines with J gene TRBJ2-5; D not resolved. CDR1 is SGHAT and CDR2 is FQNNGV in the germline V gene. The CDR3 extends over 14 amino acids. The V gene lost 1 base and the J gene lost 2 bases, with 8 bases spanning the gap. This CDR3 reads CASSLAWGQETQYF. The CDR3, as DNA: TGTGCCAGCAGCTTAGCTTGGGGTCAAGAGACCCAGTACTTC.

This chain's CDR3 is CASSHRIDRSRDQPQHF. The DNA of the CDR3 is TGCGCCAGCAGTCACCGGATCGATAGGAGTCGCGATCAGCCCCAGCATTTT. The V and J genes are TRBV23-1 and TRBJ1-5; unclear D gene. TRBV23-1 is an open reading frame, and its role is uncertain. The ends were cut back, 3 bases at V and 5 bases at J, with 20 bases in the middle. The CDR3 totals 17 residues.

V is TRBV6-5 and J is TRBJ2-5, with a weak D call TRBD2 (5 bases). The tail of the sequence fits TRBJ2-7 better, so the J call may be wrong. Germline CDR1 reads MNHEY; CDR2 reads SVGAGI. The CDR3 sequence is 13 residues long. The CDR3 DNA sequence: TGTGCCAGCACCCCCGGGGAAGAGTACGAGCAGTACTTC. As protein: CASTPGEEYEQYF.

V usage is TRBV7-9 and J usage is TRBJ2-5, with D possibly matching TRBD1 (6 bases). This CDR3 has 13 residues. Trimming left V 5 bases short and J 5 bases short, with 12 bases between. The germline V gene encodes CDR1 SEHNR and CDR2 FQNEAQ (reference sequence). The CDR3 region has the DNA TGTGCCAGCAGCCCCGACAGGAGGGAGACCCAGTACTTC. It translates to CASSPDRRETQYF.

This rearrangement joins TRBV6-5 to TRBJ2-1; TRBD2 matches 7 bases. CDR1 and CDR2 (germline): MNHEY, SVGAGI. The CDR3 is 16 amino acids. The V and J ends lost 0 bases and 5 bases, in that order; junction bases with no gene match: 7. The chain's CDR3 is CASSYSREVGHNEQFF. CDR3 nucleotide sequence: TGTGCCAGCAGTTACTCCCGGGAGGTGGGCCACAATGAGCAGTTCTTC.

The genes are TRBV9 and TRBJ2-1; TRBD2 matches at 7 bases. Germline V gene lookup returns CDR1 SGDLS and CDR2 YYNGEE. Trimming took 0 bases from V and 7 from J; bases not matched to a gene: 7. This CDR3 comprises 15 residues. Here the CDR3 DNA reads TGTGCCAGCAGCGTAGTGGGCGGGAGTACAAATGAGCAGTTCTTC. Its translation is CASSVVGGSTNEQFF.

CDR3 residues: CASSSIPGTEYEQYF. In DNA, the CDR3 is TGTGCCAGCAGCTCCATACCCGGGACCGAATACGAGCAGTACTTC. V is TRBV7-9 and J is TRBJ2-7; either TRBD1 or TRBD2 may fit D (5 bases each). The CDR3 runs to 15 residues. Germline CDR1 reads SEHNR; CDR2 reads FQNEAQ (reference sequence). V was shortened by 4 bases and J by 4 bases, with 17 bases between the two germline ends.

This rearrangement joins TRBV9 to TRBJ1-2; TRBD1 matches at 9 bases. The CDR3 consists of 17 residues. The J segment lost 3 bases and the V segment lost 3 bases, leaving 12 bases of the junction unmatched. Germline CDR1 is SGDLS and CDR2 is YYNGEE. In DNA form, the CDR3 reads TGTGCCAGCAGCGCCAGGACAGGGGTTTTGTTAGACTATGGCTACACCTTC. Its protein is CASSARTGVLLDYGYTF.

V is TRBV5-1 and J is TRBJ2-7; 9 nucleotides align to TRBD1. Germline trimming cut 2 bases from V and 3 bases from J; bases unmatched to any gene: 12. Germline V gene sequence: CDR1 SGHRS, CDR2 YFSETQ. This CDR3 comprises 17 residues. CDR3 nucleotides: TGCGCCAGCAGCTTCGGGGGGCCGGGACAGGGCATCTACGAGCAGTACTTC. Encoded protein: CASSFGGPGQGIYEQYF.

The chain has TRBV27 and TRBJ2-1, with a possible D match to TRBD1 (5 bases). Germline CDR1 reads MNHEY; CDR2 reads SMNVEV (reference sequence). This CDR3 has 15 residues. Trimming removed 3 bases from V and 2 bases from J, with 11 bases in between. The CDR3 loop is CASSLTWTTYNEQFF. As DNA, the CDR3 is TGTGCCAGCAGTTTGACCTGGACAACCTACAATGAGCAGTTCTTC.

This clone was observed a few times. This rearrangement joins TRBV13 to TRBJ2-7; D is unresolved. Germline V CDR1 and CDR2: PRHDT, FYEKMQ (reference sequence). The V end was cut by 0 bases, the J end by 1 base, with 7 bases between. The CDR3 loop spans 14 amino acids. The CDR3, as DNA: TGTGCCAGCAGCTTAGGTGGTGGGTCCTACGAGCAGTACTTC. Protein: CASSLGGGSYEQYF.

The sample holds a few counts of this clone. V and J are TRBV2 and TRBJ2-7, with TRBD1 matching 8 bases. The CDR3 sequence is 13 residues long. Germline trimming cut 5 bases from V and 5 bases from J; bases unmatched to any gene: 5. Germline assignment: CDR1 SNHLY and CDR2 FYNNEI. The CDR3 protein is CASSSQGANEQYF. The CDR3 region has the DNA TGTGCCAGCAGTAGCCAGGGGGCCAACGAGCAGTACTTC. Complete variable domain (other parts from reference TRBV2 and TRBJ2-7): EPEVTQTPSHQVTQMGQEVILRCVPISNHLYFYWYRQILGQKVEFLVSFYNNEISEKSEIFDDQFSVERPDGSNFTLKIRSTKLEDSAMYFCASSSQGANEQYFGPGTRLTVT.

The DNA of the CDR3 is TGTGCCAGCAGTTGGCCGACAGGGGAAAGCTCCTACGAGCAGTACTTC. Protein product: CASSWPTGESSYEQYF. This chain uses TRBV28 with TRBJ2-7, with 8 bases identical to TRBD1. CDR3 length equals 16 residues. V dropped 4 bases and J dropped 0; count of bases not matched to a gene: 8. From germline, CDR1 is MDHEN and CDR2 SYDVKM.

The J gene is TRBJ2-7, the V gene TRBV5-1; a weak D match, TRBD1 (6 bases). Trimming stripped 4 bases from V and 0 bases from J, with 11 bases between. CDR1 and CDR2 from the germline V gene are SGHRS and YFSETQ. The CDR3 loop spans 14 amino acids. The CDR3 here is CASSRDIGSYEQYF. CDR3 DNA sequence: TGCGCCAGCAGCAGGGACATTGGCTCCTACGAGCAGTACTTC.

The chain has TRBV9 and TRBJ1-1; D uncertain. Germline CDR1 SGDLS, CDR2 YYNGEE. The germline V and J ends were trimmed by 1 base and 3 bases, with 16 bases remaining between them. The CDR3 spans 16 residues. CDR3 coding DNA: TGTGCCAGCAGCGTAATTTGGGATAATTCGGACACTGAAGCTTTCTTT. It yields the protein CASSVIWDNSDTEAFF.

The chain links TRBV7-9 to TRBJ2-3; possibly TRBD2 for D (6 bases). CDR1 SEHNR and CDR2 FQNEAQ come from the germline V gene (reference sequence). The CDR3 totals 16 residues. Trimming pared 5 bases from V and 2 bases from J, leaving 17 bases between. The CDR3 protein is CASSSQWERVTDTQYF. CDR3 bases: TGTGCCAGCAGCAGTCAATGGGAGCGGGTCACAGATACGCAGTATTTT. The variable domain in full, with the rest retrieved from reference TRBV7-9 and TRBJ2-3, is DTGVSQNPRHKITKRGQNVTFRCDPISEHNRLYWYRQTLGQGPEFLTYFQNEAQLEKSRLLSDRFSAERPKGSFSTLEIQRTEQGDSAMYLCASSSQWERVTDTQYFGPGTRLTVL.

This clone was recorded once. This CDR3 reads CASSQGLVSYEQYF. DNA for the CDR3: TGTGCCAGCAGCCAAGGGCTAGTCTCCTACGAGCAGTACTTC. The rearrangement uses TRBV4-2 and TRBJ2-5; D is ambiguous. The J call may be mistaken, given a closer DNA end match to TRBJ2-7. Germline V CDR1 and CDR2: LGHNA, YNFKEQ. CDR3 length: 14 amino acids.

This clone was seen a single time. The chain is built from TRBV19 and TRBJ2-1; D uncertain. Germline V gene sequence: CDR1 LNHDA, CDR2 SQIVND (reference sequence). V was cut by 2 bases and J by 5 bases, with 16 bases left in between. The CDR3 is made up of 16 amino acids. The DNA of the CDR3 is TGTGCCAGTAGTATAAAGCTGGCTAGTCTAGACAATGAGCAGTTCTTC. As protein: CASSIKLASLDNEQFF.

The J gene is TRBJ2-3, the V gene TRBV5-1; D remains unclear. This CDR3 has 11 residues. Trimming shortened V by 1 base and J by 8 bases, and 5 bases separated the two germline ends. Germline V gene lookup returns CDR1 SGHRS and CDR2 YFSETQ. The chain's CDR3 is CASSLLRTQYF. For the CDR3, the DNA is TGCGCCAGCAGCTTGCTGCGTACGCAGTATTTT. The whole variable domain, remainder taken from reference TRBV5-1 and TRBJ2-3, is KAGVTQTPRYLIKTRGQQVTLSCSPISGHRSVSWYQQTPGQGLQFLFEYFSETQRNKGNFPGRFSGRQFSNSRSEMNVSTLELGDSALYLCASSLLRTQYFGPGTRLTVL.

The V and J genes are TRBV27 and TRBJ2-7; D possibly corresponds to TRBD1 (6 bases). Germline CDR1 is MNHEY and CDR2 is SMNVEV (reference sequence). V was pared by 5 bases and J by 3 bases, with 14 bases between. The CDR3 loop spans 14 amino acids. The CDR3 DNA reads TGTGCCAGCAGTCCCCAGGACAGATACTACGAGCAGTACTTC. Translation gives CASSPQDRYYEQYF.